This entry lists 13 T cell receptor beta chains sequenced from one sample in a study of patients and donors after allogeneic stem cell transplantation. TCRdb re-called the RT-PCR reads with MiXCR, one entry per CDR3 protein. The profile shows fewer than 180,000 distinct CDR3 sequences, over 35% of them singletons. The source material was blood, either unsorted or a sorted T cell fraction (not recorded which). These receptors were collected from a human donor who was either an allogeneic HSCT recipient or a stem cell or donor lymphocyte infusion donor (not recorded which). It is not recorded whose cells these are; they may come from a transplant donor.

The table lists this clonotype with a few counts. The chain is built from TRBV12-3 or TRBV12-4 and TRBJ1-3, with D possibly TRBD1 on 5 matching bases. The CDR3 runs 17 residues. Trimming removed 6 bases from V and 1 base from J, with 19 bases in between. CDR3 in DNA: TGTGCCAGCAGACCTACCGGGGGGGTCTATTCTGGAAACACCATATATTTT. Protein: CASRPTGGVYSGNTIYF.

This chain joins TRBV12-3 or TRBV12-4 and TRBJ1-1, with TRBD1 as a possible D gene (5 bases). CDR3 length equals 13 residues. V was pared by 7 bases and J by 4 bases, with 13 bases between. CDR3 loop: CASNLRGTTEAFF. DNA of the CDR3: TGTGCCAGCAACTTAAGGGGTACCACTGAAGCTTTCTTT.

The chain is built from TRBV5-1 and TRBJ2-3; TRBD2 is a possible D gene (6 bases). Deletions cut 5 bases from V and 5 bases from J, with 12 bases between. Germline-derived CDR1 and CDR2 are SGHRS and YFSETQ. CDR3 length equals 13 residues. DNA of the CDR3: TGCGCCAGCAGTCGGCAGGAGGGAGATACGCAGTATTTT. Translating gives CASSRQEGDTQYF.

Written as DNA, the CDR3 is TGTGCCAGCAGCTTAGGGGGGTCAGGTGACACTGAAGCTTTCTTT. Protein: CASSLGGSGDTEAFF. The J gene is TRBJ1-1, the V gene TRBV7-2, with D possibly TRBD1 on 5 matching bases. Trimming removed 1 base from V and 3 bases from J, with 12 bases in between. CDR1 and CDR2 (germline): SGHTA, FQGNSA. The length of the CDR3 is 15 residues.

The chain links TRBV25-1 to TRBJ1-6; D is ambiguous. This CDR3 comprises 13 residues. CDR1 and CDR2 (germline): MGHDK, SYGVNS. Trimming removed 7 bases from V and 9 bases from J, with 13 bases in between. CDR3 sequence: CASNGLRGSPLHF. The CDR3 region has the DNA TGTGCCAGCAACGGCCTGCGCGGTTCACCCCTCCACTTT.

V gene TRBV12-3 or TRBV12-4 combines with J gene TRBJ1-6; 7 nucleotides agree with TRBD1. The CDR3 runs to 15 residues. After removal of 4 bases from V and 9 bases from J, the junction contained 9 bases not matched to a gene. The CDR3 coding sequence is TGTGCCAGCAGTTCCCAGGGAGGGGGCGGTTCACCCCTCCACTTT. Translation: CASSSQGGGGSPLHF.

Regarding this clonotype: The junction departs from the called germline gene at one end, perhaps through a read error. J is TRBJ2-4 and V is TRBV25-1; perhaps TRBD1 as D (6 bases). Germline assignment: CDR1 MGHDK and CDR2 SYGVNS. The CDR3 covers 14 residues. This CDR3 reads CASSAGVDGGIQYF. DNA of the CDR3: TGTGCCAGTAGTGCAGGGGTGGACGGTGGCATTCAGTACTTC. Complete variable domain (other parts from reference TRBV25-1 and TRBJ2-4): EADIYQTPRYLVIGTGKKITLECSQTMGHDKMYWYQQDPGMELHLIHYSYGVNSTEKGDLSSESTVSRIRTEHFPLTLESARPSHTSQYLCASSAGVDGGIQYFGAGTRLSVL.

This chain connects TRBV29-1 to TRBJ2-2; 9 bases align to TRBD2. Germline loops: CDR1 SQVTM, CDR2 ANQGSEA. With 0 bases clipped from V and 2 bases from J, the junction kept 10 bases outside the gene matches. The CDR3 runs 18 residues. The CDR3 bases are TGCAGCGTTGAAGAAGTGGGGCTAGCGGGGTTAAACACCGGGGAGCTGTTTTTT. This sequence encodes CSVEEVGLAGLNTGELFF.

The chain joins TRBV29-1 to TRBJ1-1, with D tentatively TRBD1 (5 bases). The CDR3 consists of 15 residues. Trimming stripped 6 bases from V and 3 bases from J, with 20 bases between. The V gene's germline CDR1 is SQVTM and CDR2 ANQGSEA. Here the CDR3 DNA reads TGCAGCGTGTTCAACCCGGGACGGGCGGACACTGAAGCTTTCTTT. The encoded protein is CSVFNPGRADTEAFF.

Only a few counts were recorded for this clonotype. The V and J genes are TRBV6-5 and TRBJ1-5; no firm D call. Trimming cost V 6 bases and J 1 base, with 13 bases left between them. CDR3 size: 15 residues. Germline V gene sequence: CDR1 MNHEY, CDR2 SVGAGI. CDR3 residues: CASSPRRASNQPQHF. DNA of the CDR3: TGTGCCAGCAGCCCGAGGAGGGCCAGCAATCAGCCCCAGCATTTT.

This clonotype was observed a few times. This chain links TRBV6-5 with TRBJ1-1, with D possibly TRBD1 on 6 matching bases. This CDR3 is 16 amino acids long. Trimming cost V 4 bases and J 3 bases, with 18 bases left between them. Germline V lookup: CDR1 MNHEY, CDR2 SVGAGI. DNA for the CDR3: TGTGCCAGCAGTTTACGAACGGGGGCATGGCACACTGAAGCTTTCTTT. Amino acids: CASSLRTGAWHTEAFF.

This clonotype has a handful of counts. This chain's CDR3 is CASSPSYPLNYGYTF. In DNA, the CDR3 is TGTGCCAGCAGCCCATCCTATCCGCTTAACTATGGCTACACCTTC. The V call is TRBV12-3 or TRBV12-4, the J call TRBJ1-2; D uncertain. This CDR3 is 15 amino acids long. Trimming stripped 6 bases from V and 1 base from J, with 15 bases between.

This rearrangement joins TRBV28 to TRBJ2-5, with D possibly TRBD1 on 6 matching bases. Trimming cost V 5 bases and J 4 bases, with 17 bases left between them. The CDR3 runs to 15 residues. Germline CDR1 is MDHEN and CDR2 is SYDVKM. CDR3 loop: CASSLLTGLGETQYF. In nucleotides, the CDR3 is TGTGCCAGCAGTCTTCTAACAGGGCTGGGAGAGACCCAGTACTTC.